This TCR beta chain originates from a study of CD8+ T cells in alopecia areata. Extracted RNA was reverse transcribed, and the resulting cDNA served as sequencing template. Clones were read by immunoSEQ multiplex PCR, and TCRdb kept only the in-frame ones, dropping some. The sample carries 200,000 to 250,000 clones, around 65% recorded once. The treatment was: oral pan-JAK inhibitor, 5-10 mg twice daily. This CDR3 contains 12 residues. Germline loops: CDR1 SQVTM, CDR2 ANQGSEA. Trimming shortened V by 3 bases and J by 10 bases, and 12 bases separated the two germline ends. The V gene is TRBV29-1, the J gene TRBJ1-4, with D possibly being TRBD1 (6 bases). Sequencing used CD4+ T cells sorted from blood, obtained at week 4, from a patient treated with tofacitinib. The receptor's source is a human donor with alopecia areata. The CDR3 is CSVDGQGRKLFF. CDR3 sequence (DNA): TGCAGCGTTGACGGGCAGGGGCGAAAACTGTTTTTT.